Shown below are 32 T cell receptor beta chains from a single sample sequenced in a study of CD8 T cells in Susac syndrome. The RNA input was roughly 0.45 to 1 ug, and it was reverse transcribed with random hexamers. Each CDR3 protein is one row after TCRdb ran MiXCR on the immunoSEQ multiplex PCR reads. The data hold under 150,000 distinct CDR3 sequences, with approximately 79% observed a single time. Specimen: CD8+ T cells from PBMCs. These receptors were taken from a human donor with multiple sclerosis.

V is TRBV7-9 and J is TRBJ2-7, with TRBD1 identical over 8 bases. The germline CDR1 and CDR2 sequences are SEHNR and FQNEAQ (reference sequence). The CDR3 runs to 18 residues. V lost 1 base, J lost 0 bases, and 11 bases stayed unmatched. The CDR3 reads CASSLVPSLDRVSYEQYF. For the CDR3, the DNA is TGTGCCAGCAGCTTAGTGCCCAGTCTGGACAGGGTCTCCTACGAGCAGTACTTC.

V gene TRBV7-9 combines with J gene TRBJ1-1; no definite D call. The CDR3 is made up of 13 amino acids. Germline CDR1 reads SEHNR; CDR2 reads FQNEAQ (reference sequence). Trimming left V 6 bases short and J 3 bases short, with 11 bases between. The CDR3 reads CASRTASDTEAFF. The CDR3 DNA reads as TGTGCCAGCAGGACGGCTTCCGACACTGAAGCTTTCTTT.

The chain combines TRBV24-1 with TRBJ2-1; D is possibly TRBD1 or TRBD2 (5 bases each). Germline loops: CDR1 KGHDR, CDR2 SFDVKD. V was cut by 3 bases and J by 4 bases, with 15 bases left in between. CDR3 length: 16 amino acids. CDR3 amino acids: CATSDIREMGYNEQFF. For the CDR3, the DNA is TGTGCCACCAGTGATATCAGGGAGATGGGATACAATGAGCAGTTCTTC.

The rearrangement uses TRBV2 and TRBJ2-3; D is ambiguous. Germline V gives CDR1 SNHLY, CDR2 FYNNEI. The CDR3 spans 15 residues. Trimming removed 0 bases from V and 1 base from J, with 8 bases in between. The CDR3 DNA follows: TGTGCCAGCAGTGAAGCGGTCAGCGGCACAGATACGCAGTATTTT. It is translated as CASSEAVSGTDTQYF.

The V call is TRBV23-1, the J call TRBJ2-7; D unclear. TRBV23-1 is an open reading frame, and its role is uncertain. The CDR3 is 12 residues long. With 6 bases removed from V and 3 bases from J, the gap between germline ends came to 9 bases. CDR3 residues: CASSPSLYEQYF. DNA of the CDR3: TGCGCCAGCAGCCCCTCTCTCTACGAGCAGTACTTC.

J is TRBJ2-7 and V is TRBV20-1, with unresolved D. This CDR3 contains 15 residues. Germline values: CDR1 DFQATT, CDR2 SNEGSKA (reference sequence). V was trimmed by 0 bases and J by 0 bases, leaving 12 bases between them. CDR3 amino acids: CSARDNAESSYEQYF. CDR3 coding DNA: TGCAGTGCTAGAGATAACGCAGAAAGCTCCTACGAGCAGTACTTC.

This chain connects TRBV7-9 to TRBJ1-1; unclear D gene. V lost 3 bases and J lost 1, with 6 bases in between. CDR1 SEHNR and CDR2 FQNEAQ come from the germline V gene (reference sequence). The CDR3 has 13 residues. The CDR3 sequence is CASSLIQNTEAFF. The CDR3 nucleotides are TGTGCCAGCAGCTTGATCCAGAACACTGAAGCTTTCTTT.

This rearrangement joins TRBV29-1 to TRBJ2-3; TRBD1 matches 8 bases. CDR1 SQVTM and CDR2 ANQGSEA come from the germline V gene. V lost 4 bases, J lost 6 bases, and 18 bases stayed unmatched. The CDR3 extends over 17 amino acids. The CDR3 DNA follows: TGCAGCGTTGTTTTAGTGGCAGGGGGCATCTTAGCGGATACGCAGTATTTT. This gives the protein CSVVLVAGGILADTQYF.

The rearrangement joins TRBV6-2 or TRBV6-3 to TRBJ2-3, with 7 bases lining up with TRBD2. The V and J ends lost 4 bases and 2 bases, in that order; junction bases with no gene match: 9. This CDR3 is 16 amino acids long. Germline CDR1 MNHEY, CDR2 SVGEGT. The DNA for the CDR3 is TGTGCCAGCAGTTCCCGGGACTATGTGCCCACAGATACGCAGTATTTT. This translates into CASSSRDYVPTDTQYF.

V and J are TRBV3-1 and TRBJ2-5; 9 nucleotides agree with TRBD2. CDR3 length: 17 amino acids. CDR1 is LGHDT and CDR2 is YNNKEL in the germline V gene (reference sequence). The V gene end was trimmed by 1 base and the J gene end by 3 bases; junction bases not matched to a gene: 9. CDR3 nucleotides: TGTGCCAGCAGCCAAGTCGTGGGTAGCGGGGGAGAAGAGACCCAGTACTTC. Residues: CASSQVVGSGGEETQYF.

J is TRBJ2-7 and V is TRBV6-6; possibly TRBD2 for D (5 bases). The CDR3 extends over 15 amino acids. Germline V gives CDR1 MNHNY, CDR2 SVGAGI (reference sequence). The ends were cut back, 7 bases at V and 0 bases at J, with 16 bases in the middle. The CDR3 region is CASTIGNSLSYEQYF. As DNA, the CDR3 is TGTGCCAGCACGATCGGGAACTCCCTCTCCTACGAGCAGTACTTC.

The V gene is TRBV12-3 or TRBV12-4, the J gene TRBJ2-3, with D maybe TRBD2 (6 bases). This CDR3 contains 15 residues. Trimming took off 5 bases at V and 5 bases at J, with 17 bases between the two ends. DNA of the CDR3: TGTGCCAGCAGTCCCCCGGGAGACGGAGAAGATACGCAGTATTTT. Amino acids: CASSPPGDGEDTQYF.

There are a few counts of this clonotype. One junction end disagrees with the germline gene, perhaps due to a read error. The J gene is TRBJ2-1, the V gene TRBV20-1; possible D gene TRBD2, 6 bases. CDR3 size: 11 residues. CDR1 DFQATT and CDR2 SNEGSKA come from the germline V gene (reference sequence). DNA for the CDR3: TGCAGTGCTAGAGGACCTAGCCGGAGGGTCTTC. Its translation: CSARGPSRRVF.

This chain connects TRBV6-1 to TRBJ1-1; unclear D gene. This CDR3 contains 12 residues. V shed 0 bases and J shed 6 bases, with 5 bases lying between them. Germline V gene lookup returns CDR1 MNHNS and CDR2 SASEGT. In DNA, the CDR3 is TGTGCCAGCAGTGAAGCGCATCCTGAAGCTTTCTTT. It is translated as CASSEAHPEAFF.

The genes are TRBV28 and TRBJ2-3; weak D call: TRBD2 (5 bases). The CDR3 runs to 15 residues. V dropped 2 bases and J dropped 4 bases, with 13 bases sitting between them. Germline V gene data show CDR1 as MDHEN and CDR2 as SYDVKM. The CDR3 bases are TGTGCCAGCAGTTTAGTAGGGAGCGGTGCAGATACGCAGTATTTT. It is translated as CASSLVGSGADTQYF.

This clonotype was detected once. The V gene is TRBV7-9, the J gene TRBJ1-4, with 9 nucleotides matching TRBD1. Germline assignment: CDR1 SEHNR and CDR2 FQNEAQ (reference sequence). V dropped 5 bases and J dropped 8; count of bases not matched to a gene: 3. This CDR3 is 13 amino acids long. The CDR3 region is CASSPGTGEKLFF. CDR3 sequence (DNA): TGTGCCAGCAGCCCCGGGACAGGGGAAAAACTGTTTTTT.

There are a few counts of this clonotype. The rearrangement joins TRBV5-6 to TRBJ2-1; D remains unclear. V lost 0 bases, J lost 9 bases, and 7 bases lay in between. CDR1 is SGHDT and CDR2 is YYEEEE in the germline V gene. The CDR3 extends over 12 amino acids. The chain's CDR3 is CASSLAGGEQFF. The CDR3 nucleotides are TGTGCCAGCAGCTTGGCGGGCGGTGAGCAGTTCTTC. Full variable domain (rest looked up from reference TRBV5-6 and TRBJ2-1): DAGVTQSPTHLIKTRGQQVTLRCSPKSGHDTVSWYQQALGQGPQFIFQYYEEEERQRGNFPDRFSGHQFPNYSSELNVNALLLGDSALYLCASSLAGGEQFFGPGTRLTVL.

V is TRBV5-4 and J is TRBJ1-1; 9 bases are a match to TRBD1. CDR3 length: 16 amino acids. CDR1 and CDR2 from the germline V gene are SGHNT and YYREEE (reference sequence). Germline trimming cut 4 bases from V and 1 base from J; bases unmatched to any gene: 8. The CDR3 is CASSTSTGGTNTEAFF. DNA for the CDR3: TGTGCCAGCAGCACCTCTACAGGGGGCACGAACACTGAAGCTTTCTTT.

This chain links TRBV29-1 with TRBJ2-1, with unresolved D. CDR3 length: 13 residues. Between the trimmed V and J ends, which lost 8 bases and 2 bases, there was a span of 13 bases. Germline-derived CDR1 and CDR2 are SQVTM and ANQGSEA. CDR3 bases: TGCAGCCCGACCCTTGGGCCCTACAATGAGCAGTTCTTC. This sequence encodes CSPTLGPYNEQFF.

The rearrangement links TRBV6-1 to TRBJ2-1; TRBD2 agrees at 10 bases. Trimming removed 1 base from V and 2 bases from J; junction bases left unmatched: 5. The CDR3 is made up of 17 amino acids. CDR1 is MNHNS and CDR2 is SASEGT in the germline V gene. This CDR3 reads CASSEGSGRATYNEQFF. CDR3 in DNA: TGTGCCAGCAGTGAAGGCAGCGGGAGGGCCACCTACAATGAGCAGTTCTTC.

This chain joins TRBV20-1 and TRBJ1-2, with D unresolved. Looked up from germline, CDR1 is DFQATT and CDR2 is SNEGSKA (reference sequence). The germline V and J ends were trimmed by 4 bases and 4 bases, with 10 bases remaining between them. This CDR3 region has 12 residues. DNA of the CDR3: TGCAGTGCTACCTCGGTCGTCTATGGCTACACCTTC. Residues: CSATSVVYGYTF.

V gene TRBV4-1 combines with J gene TRBJ1-1; no clear D gene. V lost 0 bases to trimming and J lost 8 bases, with 13 bases between them. Germline values: CDR1 MGHRA, CDR2 YSYEKL. The CDR3 loop spans 14 amino acids. The CDR3 nucleotides are TGCGCCAGCAGCCAAGAGCTCCAGACTTGGGAAGCTTTCTTT. Translation: CASSQELQTWEAFF.

V gene TRBV6-6 combines with J gene TRBJ2-7; 11 bases match TRBD2. CDR1 is MNHNY and CDR2 is SVGAGI in the germline V gene (reference sequence). The CDR3 has 15 residues. The V and J ends lost 6 bases and 5 bases, in that order; junction bases with no gene match: 9. In DNA form, the CDR3 reads TGTGCCAGCAGACAATCACCGGGACTAGCGGACGAGCAGTACGTC. Amino acid sequence: CASRQSPGLADEQYV.

This clonotype was detected a few times. V and J are TRBV15 and TRBJ2-1, with D maybe TRBD2 (5 bases). Germline V CDR1 and CDR2: LNHNV, YYDKDF (reference sequence). V lost 5 bases and J lost 15, with 17 bases in between. This CDR3 is 12 amino acids long. The chain's CDR3 is CATSPSGIRLFF. The DNA for the CDR3 is TGTGCCACCAGCCCATCCGGGATAAGACTGTTCTTC.

The J gene is TRBJ2-2, the V gene TRBV30; possible D gene TRBD1, 6 bases. Germline CDR1 and CDR2: GTSNPN and SVGIG (reference sequence). V lost 4 bases and J 6 bases, leaving 6 bases between the germline ends. CDR3 length: 11 residues. CDR3 sequence: CAWTGAGELFF. CDR3 nucleotides: TGTGCCTGGACAGGGGCCGGGGAGCTGTTTTTT.

This clonotype was seen just once. The chain carries TRBV13 and TRBJ2-7; TRBD1 matches 8 bases. Germline CDR1 is PRHDT and CDR2 is FYEKMQ (reference sequence). This CDR3 comprises 16 residues. J lost 4 bases, V lost 3 bases, and 11 bases had no gene match. CDR3 residues: CASSFSEGQANYEQYV. CDR3 nucleotide sequence: TGTGCCAGCAGCTTTTCGGAGGGACAGGCGAATTACGAGCAGTACGTC.

The chain uses TRBV12-3 or TRBV12-4 and TRBJ2-3; 13 bases align to TRBD2. The CDR3 contains 20 residues. Unmatched junction bases numbered 17, after V lost 8 bases and J lost 0 bases. This CDR3 is CASRPTGTSGTRYSTDTQYF. The CDR3 DNA follows: TGTGCCAGCCGACCCACCGGGACTAGCGGGACCCGCTACAGCACAGATACGCAGTATTTT.

The chain carries TRBV5-1 and TRBJ2-2; D is unclear. CDR3 size: 14 residues. Germline V CDR1 and CDR2: SGHRS, YFSETQ. The V gene lost 0 bases and the J gene lost 3 bases, with 6 bases spanning the gap. In DNA form, the CDR3 reads TGCGCCAGCAGCTTGGTGGAAGACACCGGGGAGCTGTTTTTT. Translating it yields CASSLVEDTGELFF. Using reference TRBV5-1 and TRBJ2-2 for the parts outside the CDR3, the full variable domain is KAGVTQTPRYLIKTRGQQVTLSCSPISGHRSVSWYQQTPGQGLQFLFEYFSETQRNKGNFPGRFSGRQFSNSRSEMNVSTLELGDSALYLCASSLVEDTGELFFGEGSRLTVL.

V usage is TRBV14 and J usage is TRBJ2-7; weak D call: TRBD1 (5 bases). Trimming left V 3 bases short and J 7 bases short, with 22 bases between. The CDR3 length is 16 residues. Germline V gene lookup returns CDR1 SGHDN and CDR2 FVKESK. The CDR3 here is CASSQLLLGDLQEQYF. CDR3 nucleotide sequence: TGTGCCAGCAGCCAGCTCCTATTAGGGGATCTCCAAGAGCAGTACTTC.

The gene calls are TRBV27 and TRBJ2-1; no clear D gene. Trimming took off 4 bases at V and 7 bases at J, with 17 bases between the two ends. From germline, CDR1 is MNHEY and CDR2 SMNVEV (reference sequence). CDR3 length: 15 amino acids. The CDR3, as DNA: TGTGCCAGCAGTTCCCGACTGGGCTCCTTAAATGAGCAGTTCTTC. This translates into CASSSRLGSLNEQFF.

The CDR3: CASSSGLAGDYEQYV. CDR3 nucleotides: TGTGCCAGCAGCTCCGGACTAGCGGGAGACTACGAGCAGTACGTC. The V gene is TRBV6-1, the J gene TRBJ2-7, with TRBD2 identical over 13 bases. The CDR3 covers 15 residues. V was pared by 6 bases and J by 3 bases, with 5 bases of the junction left unmatched. Germline V CDR1 and CDR2: MNHNS, SASEGT.

The chain couples TRBV12-3 or TRBV12-4 to TRBJ1-4; 10 bases map to TRBD1. This CDR3 is 15 amino acids long. The junction had 5 bases not matched to a gene; V was cut back by 2 bases and J by 8 bases. This chain's CDR3 is CASSLRQGADEKLFF. Written as DNA, the CDR3 is TGTGCCAGCAGTTTAAGACAGGGGGCGGACGAAAAACTGTTTTTT.